This T cell receptor (beta chain) comes out of a study of metastatic and nonmetastatic thyroid tumors. Study details: Repertoire comparisons spanned blood and tumor or nodule tissue from malignant and benign thyroid patients. General observations from the study: It was reported that TCR beta diversity was significantly higher in malignant thyroid tumors than benign nodules, in blood and tumor.

As for this clone: No antigen is known for it. The sample holds other DNA sequences that translate to the same CDR3.

Per the study methods: Between-group CDR3 differences, defined by clinicopathological status, yielded a distant-metastasis classifier for papillary thyroid cancer. With MiXCR, TCRdb reprocessed the PCR reads. TCRdb, rather than the study authors, made the V and J calls. Of 6,000 or so clones in the sample, 30% to 40% are singletons; the top ten hold 20% to 30%. Ahead of thyroid surgery, no patient had received treatment of any kind. CDR1 and CDR2 from the germline V gene are MNHEY and SMNVEV (reference sequence). The CDR3 has 17 residues. The V end was cut by 9 bases, the J end by 0 bases, with 18 bases between.

Sequencing was performed on adjacent normal tissue. The clonotype comes from a male donor with papillary thyroid cancer or a benign thyroid nodule (not recorded which). Some clones in this sample may be carry-over from other donors' samples. The rearrangement joins TRBV27 to TRBJ2-6; either TRBD1 or TRBD2 may fit D (5 bases each). DNA of the CDR3: TGTGCCAGTTCCCGAGGGACCGGGGTCTCTGGGGCCAACGTCCTGACTTTC. Translating it yields CASSRGTGVSGANVLTF.